Listed below are T cell receptor beta chains from one sample, sequenced in a study of blood T cell repertoires in COVID-19. TCRdb keeps only in-frame clones here, not all; method: immunoSEQ multiplex PCR. The sample contains 150,000 to 200,000 clones, just under 90% of which appear only once. The sample consisted of peripheral blood. The origin of the receptors is a woman between 65 and 79 years old with COVID-19, enrolled during active disease. CDR3s include the opening cysteine and the closing phenylalanine or tryptophan. The order of the fields is V gene, J gene, CDR3 length, D gene, clone size, CDR3 protein, CDR3 DNA. D genes are given only for firm matches. Clone size is not always given. Where it is, it says once, few, many or a class for expanded clones.

V gene: TRBV5-1; J gene: TRBJ2-5; CDR3 length: 16; D gene: TRBD2; clone size: .; CDR3 protein: CASSLAPSGISETQYF; CDR3 DNA: TGCGCCAGCAGCTTGGCCCCTAGCGGGATCTCGGAGACCCAGTACTTC
V gene: TRBV5-1; J gene: TRBJ1-1; CDR3 length: 14; D gene: .; clone size: .; CDR3 protein: CASSLAGGNTEAFF; CDR3 DNA: TGCGCCAGCAGCTTGGCAGGAGGGAACACTGAAGCTTTCTTT
V gene: TRBV30; J gene: TRBJ1-1; CDR3 length: 14; D gene: TRBD1; clone size: .; CDR3 protein: CAWSVGQGATEAFF; CDR3 DNA: TGTGCCTGGAGTGTCGGACAGGGGGCCACTGAAGCTTTCTTT
V gene: TRBV5-1; J gene: TRBJ1-2; CDR3 length: 17; D gene: .; clone size: .; CDR3 protein: CASSLASLGEGHDGYTF; CDR3 DNA: TGCGCCAGCAGCTTGGCCTCTTTGGGGGAGGGCCACGATGGCTACACCTTC
V gene: TRBV30; J gene: TRBJ2-6; CDR3 length: 17; D gene: .; clone size: .; CDR3 protein: CAWSSQGFRTGANVLTF; CDR3 DNA: TGTGCCTGGAGCTCGCAGGGGTTCAGAACTGGGGCCAACGTCCTGACTTTC
V gene: TRBV6-5; J gene: TRBJ1-6; CDR3 length: 15; D gene: TRBD1; clone size: .; CDR3 protein: CASSPRQGPYSPLHF; CDR3 DNA: TGTGCCAGCAGCCCCCGACAGGGACCTTATTCACCCCTCCACTTT
V gene: TRBV4-3; J gene: TRBJ2-2; CDR3 length: 14; D gene: .; clone size: .; CDR3 protein: CASSQDTVTGELFF; CDR3 DNA: TGCGCCAGCAGCCAAGACACGGTCACCGGGGAGCTGTTTTTT
V gene: TRBV3-1/TRBV3-2; J gene: TRBJ2-3; CDR3 length: 16; D gene: TRBD2; clone size: .; CDR3 protein: CASSRTSGSWTDTQYF; CDR3 DNA: TGTGCCAGCAGCCGGACTAGCGGGAGTTGGACAGATACGCAGTATTTT
V gene: TRBV27; J gene: TRBJ1-1; CDR3 length: 12; D gene: .; clone size: .; CDR3 protein: CASSFGSGGAFF; CDR3 DNA: TGTGCCAGCAGTTTTGGATCAGGAGGAGCTTTCTTT
V gene: TRBV12-3/TRBV12-4; J gene: TRBJ2-7; CDR3 length: 13; D gene: TRBD1; clone size: .; CDR3 protein: CASSSGQTYEQYF; CDR3 DNA: TGTGCCAGCAGTTCGGGACAGACCTACGAGCAGTACTTC
V gene: TRBV28; J gene: TRBJ1-5; CDR3 length: 13; D gene: .; clone size: few; CDR3 protein: CASSLYSSQPQHF; CDR3 DNA: TGTGCCAGCAGCCTATACAGTTCCCAGCCCCAGCATTTT
V gene: TRBV7-2; J gene: TRBJ1-2; CDR3 length: 16; D gene: .; clone size: .; CDR3 protein: CASSYRTADPIYGYTF; CDR3 DNA: TGTGCCAGCAGTTACCGCACAGCAGACCCCATCTATGGCTACACCTTC
V gene: TRBV7-3; J gene: TRBJ1-5; CDR3 length: 11; D gene: .; clone size: .; CDR3 protein: CASSSYQPQHF; CDR3 DNA: TGTGCCAGCAGCTCGTATCAGCCCCAGCATTTT
V gene: TRBV7-8; J gene: TRBJ1-6; CDR3 length: 16; D gene: .; clone size: .; CDR3 protein: CASSLEGVTVNSPLHF; CDR3 DNA: TGTGCCAGCAGCTTAGAGGGGGTGACAGTCAATTCACCCCTCCACTTT
V gene: TRBV7-9; J gene: TRBJ2-7; CDR3 length: 14; D gene: TRBD1; clone size: .; CDR3 protein: CASSLTGGNYEQYF; CDR3 DNA: TGTGCCAGCAGCCTGACAGGGGGAAACTACGAGCAGTACTTC
V gene: TRBV27; J gene: TRBJ2-7; CDR3 length: 13; D gene: .; clone size: .; CDR3 protein: CASSSSVSYEQYF; CDR3 DNA: .
V gene: TRBV6-5; J gene: TRBJ2-5; CDR3 length: 12; D gene: .; clone size: .; CDR3 protein: CASGNSQETQYF; CDR3 DNA: TGTGCCAGCGGCAACAGCCAAGAGACCCAGTACTTC
V gene: TRBV28; J gene: TRBJ2-7; CDR3 length: 15; D gene: .; clone size: .; CDR3 protein: CASRLDRKGTYEQYF; CDR3 DNA: TGTGCCAGCAGATTAGACAGAAAGGGAACCTACGAGCAGTACTTC
V gene: TRBV28; J gene: TRBJ2-7; CDR3 length: 12; D gene: TRBD1; clone size: .; CDR3 protein: CASETGDHEQYF; CDR3 DNA: TGTGCCAGCGAGACAGGGGACCACGAGCAGTACTTC
V gene: TRBV28; J gene: TRBJ1-1; CDR3 length: 14; D gene: .; clone size: .; CDR3 protein: CASRFQRVGTEAFF; CDR3 DNA: TGTGCCAGCAGATTTCAGAGGGTTGGGACTGAAGCTTTCTTT
V gene: TRBV27; J gene: TRBJ2-2; CDR3 length: 15; D gene: .; clone size: .; CDR3 protein: CASSFRSGYTGELFF; CDR3 DNA: TGTGCCAGCAGTTTCAGGAGCGGATACACCGGGGAGCTGTTTTTT
V gene: TRBV7-3; J gene: TRBJ2-7; CDR3 length: 12; D gene: .; clone size: .; CDR3 protein: CASSTPGSEQYF; CDR3 DNA: TGTGCCAGCAGCACCCCAGGGTCCGAGCAGTACTTC
V gene: TRBV7-3; J gene: TRBJ2-7; CDR3 length: 11; D gene: .; clone size: .; CDR3 protein: CASSPSYEQYF; CDR3 DNA: TGTGCCAGCAGCCCGTCCTACGAGCAGTACTTC
V gene: TRBV7-3; J gene: TRBJ1-1; CDR3 length: 13; D gene: .; clone size: .; CDR3 protein: CASSPQLNTEAFF; CDR3 DNA: TGTGCCAGCAGCCCCCAATTGAACACTGAAGCTTTCTTT
V gene: TRBV4-3; J gene: TRBJ2-7; CDR3 length: 13; D gene: .; clone size: .; CDR3 protein: CASSQSSAGEQYF; CDR3 DNA: TGCGCCAGCAGCCAATCTAGTGCGGGCGAGCAGTACTTC
V gene: TRBV7-9; J gene: TRBJ1-4; CDR3 length: 14; D gene: .; clone size: .; CDR3 protein: CASSFGGLDEKLFF; CDR3 DNA: TGTGCCAGCAGCTTTGGAGGGTTGGATGAAAAACTGTTTTTT
V gene: TRBV18; J gene: TRBJ2-7; CDR3 length: 14; D gene: .; clone size: .; CDR3 protein: CASSPQQADYEQYF; CDR3 DNA: TGTGCCAGCTCACCTCAGCAGGCAGATTACGAGCAGTACTTC
V gene: TRBV6-6; J gene: TRBJ2-7; CDR3 length: 11; D gene: .; clone size: .; CDR3 protein: CAVGGSYEQYF; CDR3 DNA: TGTGCCGTAGGAGGATCCTACGAGCAGTACTTC
V gene: TRBV2; J gene: TRBJ2-1; CDR3 length: 15; D gene: TRBD2; clone size: .; CDR3 protein: CASIPEGLAANEQFF; CDR3 DNA: TGTGCCAGCATTCCCGAGGGACTAGCGGCCAATGAGCAGTTCTTC
V gene: TRBV29-1; J gene: TRBJ1-3; CDR3 length: 12; D gene: .; clone size: once; CDR3 protein: CSVETARNTIYF; CDR3 DNA: TGCAGCGTTGAGACAGCCCGAAACACCATATATTTT
V gene: TRBV12-1; J gene: TRBJ1-1; CDR3 length: 13; D gene: .; clone size: once; CDR3 protein: CATPGGNDTEAFF; CDR3 DNA: TGTGCCACCCCCGGAGGGAATGACACTGAAGCTTTCTTT
V gene: TRBV9; J gene: TRBJ1-3; CDR3 length: 13; D gene: .; clone size: .; CDR3 protein: CASSGGVGNTIYF; CDR3 DNA: TGTGCCAGCAGCGGCGGGGTCGGAAACACCATATATTTT
V gene: TRBV5-1; J gene: TRBJ2-3; CDR3 length: 15; D gene: TRBD1; clone size: once; CDR3 protein: CASSSGGSSTDTQYF; CDR3 DNA: TGCGCCAGCAGCTCAGGGGGCTCTAGCACAGATACGCAGTATTTT
V gene: TRBV7-2; J gene: TRBJ2-7; CDR3 length: 15; D gene: TRBD2; clone size: .; CDR3 protein: CASSLAGGRSYEQYF; CDR3 DNA: TGTGCCAGCAGCTTAGCTGGCGGGAGGAGCTACGAGCAGTACTTC
V gene: TRBV4-3; J gene: TRBJ2-7; CDR3 length: 18; D gene: TRBD2; clone size: .; CDR3 protein: CASSQVGWREESSYEQYF; CDR3 DNA: TGCGCCAGCAGCCAAGTGGGCTGGCGGGAGGAGAGCTCCTACGAGCAGTACTTC
V gene: TRBV6-2/TRBV6-3; J gene: TRBJ2-1; CDR3 length: 15; D gene: .; clone size: .; CDR3 protein: CASSSPGRSVPEQFF; CDR3 DNA: TGTGCCAGCAGTTCTCCAGGAAGAAGTGTCCCTGAGCAGTTCTTC
V gene: TRBV10-3; J gene: TRBJ2-1; CDR3 length: 14; D gene: TRBD1; clone size: .; CDR3 protein: CAIRDPGTGLEQFF; CDR3 DNA: TGTGCCATCAGGGACCCCGGGACAGGGTTGGAGCAGTTCTTC
V gene: TRBV7-2; J gene: TRBJ2-3; CDR3 length: 15; D gene: TRBD2; clone size: .; CDR3 protein: CASSPRTSGTDTQYF; CDR3 DNA: TGTGCCAGCAGCCCACGGACTAGCGGCACAGATACGCAGTATTTT